This record concerns one TCR beta chain sequence. Per the original methods: How many nucleated cells were present was estimated from reference gene primer amplification. The table came from immunoSEQ multiplex PCR; TCRdb's copy has only in-frame clones and leaves some out. V, J and clone size were drawn from that table, and D and trimming were deduced from the DNA. The table has approximately 130,000 clones, roughly 85% seen once. The data are from a study of blood T cell repertoires in COVID-19. Study information: Samples of COVID-19 (acute and convalescent) were obtained from the United States, Italy and Spain. T cells, B-cell-depleted T cells, or PBMCs provided the cDNA or gDNA that served as material.

CDR3 length equals 15 residues. V dropped 4 bases and J dropped 0; count of bases not matched to a gene: 3. Germline V CDR1 and CDR2: LGHDT, YNNKEL (reference sequence). Source material: peripheral blood. The V call is TRBV3-1 (or the pseudogene TRBV3-2), the J call TRBJ2-1; 7 bases align to TRBD2. The receptor's source is a human donor in a cohort sampled during active COVID-19. CDR3 sequence reads: CASSPKRGSYNEQFF. The CDR3 nucleotides read TGTGCCAGCAGCCCCAAGCGGGGCTCCTACAATGAGCAGTTCTTC.